Below, one T cell receptor beta chain is given with its context. The data stem from a study of beta chain features in type 1 diabetes. Sequencing targeted expressed TCRB transcripts, as all isolated RNA had been reverse transcribed. Profiled with immunoSEQ multiplex PCR; TCRdb holds only in-frame clones, not every one. The data hold around 280,000 clones, with 8% observed a single time. The V end was cut by 7 bases, the J end by 11 bases, with 23 bases between. The CDR3 spans 14 residues. Germline V gives CDR1 MNHEY, CDR2 SMNVEV (reference sequence). This receptor was identified in a woman aged 18-29 years in good health. This chain joins TRBV27 and TRBJ1-1; tentative D call: TRBD1 (5 bases). The sequenced sample consisted of central memory CD4+ T cells from blood. The CDR3 spells CASINPSGAWEAFF. For the CDR3, the DNA is TGTGCCAGCATTAACCCGAGCGGGGCGTGGGAGGCTTTCTTT.